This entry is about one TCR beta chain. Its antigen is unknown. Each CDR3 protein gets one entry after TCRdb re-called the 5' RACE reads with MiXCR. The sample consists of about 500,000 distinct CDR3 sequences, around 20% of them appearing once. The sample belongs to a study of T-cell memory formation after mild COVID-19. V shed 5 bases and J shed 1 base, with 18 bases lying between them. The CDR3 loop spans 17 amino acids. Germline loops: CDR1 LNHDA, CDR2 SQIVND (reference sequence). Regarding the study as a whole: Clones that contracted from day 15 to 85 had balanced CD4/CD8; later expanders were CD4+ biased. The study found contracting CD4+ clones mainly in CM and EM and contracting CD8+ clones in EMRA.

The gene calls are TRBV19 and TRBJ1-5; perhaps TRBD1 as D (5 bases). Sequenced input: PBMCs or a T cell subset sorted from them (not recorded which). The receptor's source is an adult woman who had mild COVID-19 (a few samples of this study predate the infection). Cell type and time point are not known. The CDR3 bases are TGTGCCAGTAGTTCCCGACAGCCCCAAGGGAGCAATCAGCCCCAGCATTTT. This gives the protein CASSSRQPQGSNQPQHF. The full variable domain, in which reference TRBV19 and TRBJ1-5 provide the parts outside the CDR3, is DGGITQSPKYLFRKEGQNVTLSCEQNLNHDAMYWYRQDPGQGLRLIYYSQIVNDFQKGDIAEGYSVSREKKESFPLTVTSAQKNPTAFYLCASSSRQPQGSNQPQHFGDGTRLSIL.